The following is a TCR beta chain sequence with its context. Its antigen remains unidentified. Base qualities are not at hand, and no much larger clone is one base apart. The time point label, read with the paper, signifies: about 28 days (+/-7) after the second vaccine dose. AZD1222 recipients with second doses at about 4 weeks or about 12 weeks were pooled, because spike-specific TCR depth and breadth did not differ between schedules. Samples from vaccinated people were obtained from the UK trials COV001 and COV002, which included a single-blind randomized controlled phase 2/3 trial of AZD1222 (ChAdOx1 nCoV-19) in healthy adults. For TCRbeta chain sequencing, PBMC samples from trial participants were taken at day 0 and at day 28 after the second dose. This entry comes from a study of T cell responses to AZD1222 COVID-19 vaccine (dated by TCRdb to 2020 to 2022). Looking at the study overall: A total of just over 230 trial participants underwent TCR sequencing, of whom 207 received two doses of AZD1222 and about 25 received two doses of the MenACWY control vaccine. Trial participants were enrolled by age into 18-55, 56-69 and 70-plus year subgroups, with roughly 160, 29 and 62 TCR-sequenced participants respectively.

The CDR3 regions of human TCRbeta chains were analyzed by immunosequencing. As for how the authors treated the data: Repertoire TCRs were checked for matches against a reference library of SARS-CoV-2-specific TCRs that had been generated using the MIRA antigen-specificity platform. Breadth was defined as the fraction of unique TCRs that were SARS-CoV-2-associated, and depth was defined as the fraction of total T cells that were SARS-CoV-2-associated. Each spike-specific TCR was assigned to its reactive spike region and to a CD4 or CD8 class using the MIRA data. Log10-transformed breadth and depth values were compared by one-way ANOVA with Sidak's multiple comparisons tests. TCRdb limited this immuneACCESS table to in-frame rearrangements with V and J called. A share of clones is missing; checked studies link under half to unresolved V genes, and the rest is unexplained. V and J calls and clone size are given by that table; D and trimming were obtained from the DNA. This sample gives about 140,000 clones in total; 92% of them show up just once. The ten largest clones capture 3.5% to 4.5% of the sample.

Including cysteine and phenylalanine, the CDR3 has 15 amino acids. Here the CDR3 DNA is all that survives: 45 bases in frame from base 1. As encoded in the germline V gene (reference sequence), CDR1 is LNHNV while CDR2 is YYDKDF. The trim is 0 bases for V and 1 base for J, with a gap of 9 bases between the germline ends. On the study overall, not on this receptor specifically: The whole spike protein was spanned by vaccine-associated CD4 TCRs, and dominant responses were seen in regions 160-218 and 743-854. After two AZD1222 doses, both the breadth and the depth of spike-specific TCRs were significantly higher than at day 0 and than in MenACWY recipients. Epitopes outside the regions mutated in the B.1.351 and B.1.1.7 variants were reportedly recognized by nearly half of the unique spike-specific TCRs. In the small 56-69-year group, the increase in depth fell short of significance, most likely because of low power. No day 14 peak-response samples were available, so repertoires were characterized only after the peak T cell response. Only five to seven AZD1222 recipients were SARS-CoV-2 seropositive at baseline, limiting conclusions about previously exposed vaccinees. Participants were mostly white British, with more females than males. The authors suggested clonal diversity may have been underestimated.

The source material was peripheral blood, sampled 28 days after the second AZD1222 dose. The receptor chain draws on TRBV15 and TRBJ1-1, with the D gene call left open. The TCR was taken from an adult who received the AZD1222 COVID-19 vaccine. CDR3 sequence: CATSRDGRENTEAFF. The DNA sequence reads TGTGCCACCAGCAGAGACGGGAGGGAGAACACTGAAGCTTTCTTT.